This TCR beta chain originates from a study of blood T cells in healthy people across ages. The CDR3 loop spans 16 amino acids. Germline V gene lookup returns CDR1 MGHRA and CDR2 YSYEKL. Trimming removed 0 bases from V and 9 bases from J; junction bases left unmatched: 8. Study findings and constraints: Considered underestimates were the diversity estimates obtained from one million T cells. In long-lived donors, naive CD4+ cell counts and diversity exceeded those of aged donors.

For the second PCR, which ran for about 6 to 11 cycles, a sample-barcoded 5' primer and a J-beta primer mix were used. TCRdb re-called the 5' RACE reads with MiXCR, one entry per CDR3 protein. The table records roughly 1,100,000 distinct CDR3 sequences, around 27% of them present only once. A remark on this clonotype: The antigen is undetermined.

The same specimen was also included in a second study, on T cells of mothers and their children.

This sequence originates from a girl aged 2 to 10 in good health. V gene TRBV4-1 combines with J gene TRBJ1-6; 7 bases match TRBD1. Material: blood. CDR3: CASSQDLDRLGSPLHF. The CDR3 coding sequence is TGCGCCAGCAGCCAAGATTTGGACAGGCTGGGTTCACCCCTCCACTTT.